Reported below is one T cell receptor (beta chain). The use of a sample-barcoded 5' primer and a J-beta primer mix characterized a second PCR of 7 to 11 cycles. In TCRdb, the 5' RACE reads were re-called with MiXCR into one record per CDR3 protein. The data contain approximately 800,000 distinct CDR3 sequences, 30% to 45% of them singletons. This entry belongs to a study of blood T cells in healthy people across ages. V was cut by 4 bases and J by 1 base, with 10 bases left in between. The V gene's germline CDR1 is SGDLS and CDR2 YYNGEE. The CDR3 spans 14 residues. The material sequenced was blood. The sequence came from a man aged 18 to 29 in good health. The genes are TRBV9 and TRBJ2-3, with unresolved D. The chain's CDR3 is CASSFRVGTDTQYF. The CDR3 DNA follows: TGTGCCAGCAGCTTTCGGGTGGGCACAGATACGCAGTATTTT. Using reference TRBV9 and TRBJ2-3 for the parts outside the CDR3, the full variable domain is DSGVTQTPKHLITATGQRVTLRCSPRSGDLSVYWYQQSLDQGLQFLIQYYNGEERAKGNILERFSAQQFPDLHSELNLSSLELGDSALYFCASSFRVGTDTQYFGPGTRLTVL.